Listed below are T cell receptor beta chains from one sample, sequenced in a study of blood T cell repertoires in COVID-19. Profiling relied on immunoSEQ multiplex PCR, and the TCRdb table lists in-frame clones only, not all of them. The data hold about 110,000 clones, with around 68% observed a single time. The sequenced sample was peripheral blood. Source of these receptors: a woman aged 60-70 years with acute or convalescent COVID-19. CDR3s include the opening cysteine and the closing phenylalanine or tryptophan. A D gene is named only where the DNA matches it firmly.

TGTGCCAGCAGTGCACGGGACAGGGAAATTCGGGTCTATAATTCACCCCTCCACTTT,CASSARDREIRVYNSPLHF,TRBD1,TRBV6-1,TRBJ1-6
TGTGCCAGTAGTCTAACTAGCGGGGCTCGACAAGAGACCCAGTACTTC,CASSLTSGARQETQYF,TRBD2,TRBV19,TRBJ2-5
TGTGCCAGTAGTATTGGACCCAAGGACAGCTATGGCTACACCTTC,CASSIGPKDSYGYTF,-,TRBV19,TRBJ1-2
TGTGCCAGCAGCCCTAAAGGTACCCTCGGGGAGCCCCAGCATTTT,CASSPKGTLGEPQHF,-,TRBV5-8,TRBJ1-5
TGTGCCAGCAGCCAAATAAGCGGGGGTCTAGGTGGAAACACCATATATTTT,CASSQISGGLGGNTIYF,-,TRBV7-8,TRBJ1-3
TGTGCCAGCAGCCCGCCCTGGACAACCTCTTCCTATGGCTACACCTTC,CASSPPWTTSSYGYTF,-,TRBV3-1/TRBV3-2,TRBJ1-2
TGTGCCAGCAGCCTCGACAGCGTAAACAGAGGCTACACCTTC,CASSLDSVNRGYTF,-,TRBV2,TRBJ1-2
TGTGCCAGTAGCGGACTAGCGGGGGAAGAGTTCTTC,CASSGLAGEEFF,TRBD2,TRBV19,TRBJ2-1
TGTGCCAGCAGTCGGACAGGGGTGGGCTATGGCTACACCTTC,CASSRTGVGYGYTF,TRBD1,TRBV27,TRBJ1-2
TGTGCCACCAAGACAGGAGGTAGCAATCAGCCCCAGCATTTT,CATKTGGSNQPQHF,-,TRBV10-3,TRBJ1-5